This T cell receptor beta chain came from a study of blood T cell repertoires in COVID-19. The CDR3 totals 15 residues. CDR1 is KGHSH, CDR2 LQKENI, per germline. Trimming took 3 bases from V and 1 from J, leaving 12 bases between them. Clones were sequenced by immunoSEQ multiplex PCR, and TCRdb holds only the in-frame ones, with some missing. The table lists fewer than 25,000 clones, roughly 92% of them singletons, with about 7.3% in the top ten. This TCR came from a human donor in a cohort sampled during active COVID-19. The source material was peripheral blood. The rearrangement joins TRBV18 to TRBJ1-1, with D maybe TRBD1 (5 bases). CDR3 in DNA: TGTGCCAGCTCACCGGCCGGGACTCGGAACACTGAAGCTTTCTTT. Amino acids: CASSPAGTRNTEAFF.